Each of the 9 T cell receptor beta chains below was sequenced from the same sample in a study of T cell repertoires in cytomegalovirus infection (dated by TCRdb to the late 2010s). The sample was run on an Illumina HiSeq 1500. TCRdb ran its own pipeline on the public reads, namely fastp trimming at Q25 and MiXCR clone calling, and kept in-frame beta chains. Rows are unified per CDR3 protein, each entry keeping the most common DNA and genes. Across this sample there are fewer than 300,000 distinct CDR3 sequences, with roughly 24% seen only once. The ten largest clones capture approximately 13% of the sample. The sequenced sample consisted of PBMCs. Every receptor here comes from a human donor in good health (CMV status not recorded). Some clones in this sample may be carry-over from other donors' samples.

This clonotype was counted many times. The rearrangement uses TRBV7-2 and TRBJ2-2; D uncertain. In germline, CDR1 is SGHTA, CDR2 FQGNSA. The V end lost 3 bases, the J end lost 3 bases, and 8 bases lay between the germline ends. The CDR3 runs to 14 residues. The CDR3 loop is CASSFRSDTGELFF. The CDR3 nucleotides are TGTGCCAGCAGCTTCCGTTCGGACACCGGGGAGCTGTTTTTT.

The chain couples TRBV28 to TRBJ2-1; 9 bases agree with TRBD2. Trimming cost V 3 bases and J 0 bases; bases outside gene matches: 3. Per germline, CDR1 MDHEN and CDR2 SYDVKM. CDR3 length equals 16 residues. The CDR3 loop is CASSFSTSGSYNEQFF. The CDR3, as DNA: TGTGCCAGCAGTTTTTCGACTAGCGGCTCCTACAATGAGCAGTTCTTC.

The V and J genes are TRBV10-3 and TRBJ2-2; D could derive from TRBD1 or TRBD2 (5 bases each). V was pared by 7 bases and J by 6 bases, with 15 bases between. Germline loops: CDR1 ENHRY, CDR2 SYGVKD. This CDR3 region has 14 residues. Here the CDR3 reads CAITGTEGSGELFF. Written as DNA, the CDR3 is TGTGCCATCACCGGGACCGAAGGGTCCGGGGAGCTGTTTTTT.

The sample holds a few counts of this clonotype. The J gene is TRBJ2-3, the V gene TRBV5-1, with D uncertain. The CDR3 covers 16 residues. The germline gives CDR1 SGHRS, CDR2 YFSETQ. V was clipped by 4 bases and J by 6 bases, with 21 bases between them. CDR3 amino acids: CASSGPTSALRDTQYF. The CDR3 nucleotides read TGCGCCAGCAGCGGACCGACATCTGCTCTTCGGGATACGCAGTATTTT.

This clonotype was detected only a few times. The chain uses TRBV27 and TRBJ1-2; D gene uncertain. Germline V gives CDR1 MNHEY, CDR2 SMNVEV (reference sequence). The length of the CDR3 is 12 residues. The V gene lost 8 bases and the J gene lost 3 bases, with 10 bases spanning the gap. CDR3 DNA: TGTGCCAGCGGACGAACGGACTATGGCTACACCTTC. This encodes CASGRTDYGYTF.

V usage is TRBV7-9 and J usage is TRBJ1-5; D is unclear. Trimming stripped 1 base from V and 11 bases from J, with 12 bases between. Germline V gene lookup returns CDR1 SEHNR and CDR2 FQNEAQ (reference sequence). The length of the CDR3 is 13 residues. CDR3 sequence reads: CASSLGEGLAQHF. CDR3 coding DNA: TGTGCCAGCAGCTTAGGGGAAGGTTTAGCCCAGCATTTT.

A few counts support this clonotype. The chain links TRBV11-2 to TRBJ2-3, with D perhaps matching TRBD2 (5 bases). Germline V lookup: CDR1 SGHAT, CDR2 FQNNGV. CDR3 length equals 18 residues. V lost 5 bases, J lost 4 bases, and 25 bases lay in between. DNA of the CDR3: TGTGCCAGCAGCCCTCTTAGGCGGCTAGCCGTATTTGCAGATACGCAGTATTTT. Translating gives CASSPLRRLAVFADTQYF.

This clonotype appeared many times. The V call is TRBV7-2, the J call TRBJ2-7; 13 nucleotides line up with TRBD2. CDR3 size: 14 residues. Trimming removed 5 bases from V and 6 bases from J; junction bases left unmatched: 4. CDR1 is SGHTA and CDR2 is FQGNSA in the germline V gene. The CDR3 nucleotides read TGTGCCAGCAGCCAACTAGCGGGAGGGTCCGAGCAGTACTTC. Translation: CASSQLAGGSEQYF.

This clonotype was found many times. The V and J genes are TRBV11-2 and TRBJ2-1, with a tentative D call TRBD1 (6 bases). Germline V gene sequence: CDR1 SGHAT, CDR2 FQNNGV. Between the trimmed V and J ends, which lost 2 bases and 6 bases, there was a span of 14 bases. CDR3 length equals 15 residues. CDR3: CASSLRGSVVNEQFF. In nucleotides, the CDR3 is TGTGCCAGCAGCTTAAGGGGGTCCGTCGTCAATGAGCAGTTCTTC.